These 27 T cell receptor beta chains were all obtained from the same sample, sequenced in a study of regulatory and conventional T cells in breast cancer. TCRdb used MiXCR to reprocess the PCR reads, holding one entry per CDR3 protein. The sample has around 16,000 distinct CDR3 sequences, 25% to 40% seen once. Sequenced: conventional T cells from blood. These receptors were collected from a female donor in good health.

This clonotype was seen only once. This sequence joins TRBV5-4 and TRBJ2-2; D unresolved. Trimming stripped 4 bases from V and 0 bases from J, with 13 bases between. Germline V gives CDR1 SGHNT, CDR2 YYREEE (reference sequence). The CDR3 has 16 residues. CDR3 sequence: CASSIDPPANTGELFF. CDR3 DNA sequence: TGTGCCAGCAGCATTGACCCCCCAGCGAACACCGGGGAGCTGTTTTTT.

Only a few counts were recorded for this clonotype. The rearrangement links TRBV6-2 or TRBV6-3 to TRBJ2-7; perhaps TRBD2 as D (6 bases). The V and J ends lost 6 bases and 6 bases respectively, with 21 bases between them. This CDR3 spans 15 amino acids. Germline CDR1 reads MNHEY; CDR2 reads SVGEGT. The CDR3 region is CASSAKWGRFGEQYF. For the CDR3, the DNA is TGTGCCAGCAGCGCGAAATGGGGGAGGTTTGGCGAGCAGTACTTC.

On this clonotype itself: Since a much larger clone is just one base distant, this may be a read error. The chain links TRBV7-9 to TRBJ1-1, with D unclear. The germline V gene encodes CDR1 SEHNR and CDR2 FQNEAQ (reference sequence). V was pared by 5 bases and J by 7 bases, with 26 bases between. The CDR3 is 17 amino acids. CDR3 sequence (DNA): TGTGCCAGCAGCCCAAAGGCGAAGGAGGACCACAACCTTGAAGCTTTCTTT. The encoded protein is CASSPKAKEDHNLEAFF.

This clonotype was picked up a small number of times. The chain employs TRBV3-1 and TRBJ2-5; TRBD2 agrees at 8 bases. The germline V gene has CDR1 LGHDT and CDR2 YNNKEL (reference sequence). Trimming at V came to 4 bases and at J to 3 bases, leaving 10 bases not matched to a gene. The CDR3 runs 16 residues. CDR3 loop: CASSLSAGSGKETQYF. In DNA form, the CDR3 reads TGTGCCAGCAGCCTTTCCGCCGGTAGCGGGAAAGAGACCCAGTACTTC.

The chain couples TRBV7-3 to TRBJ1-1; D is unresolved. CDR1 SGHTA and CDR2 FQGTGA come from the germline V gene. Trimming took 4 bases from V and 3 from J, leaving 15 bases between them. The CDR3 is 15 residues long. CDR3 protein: CASSSDPISDTEAFF. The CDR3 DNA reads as TGTGCCAGCAGCTCCGACCCCATCTCAGACACTGAAGCTTTCTTT.

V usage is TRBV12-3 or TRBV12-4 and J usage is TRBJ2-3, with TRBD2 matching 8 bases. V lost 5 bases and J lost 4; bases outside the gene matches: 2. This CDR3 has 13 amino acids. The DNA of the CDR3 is TGTGCCAGCAGTCCGGGGGGGCCAGATACGCAGTATTTT. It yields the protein CASSPGGPDTQYF.

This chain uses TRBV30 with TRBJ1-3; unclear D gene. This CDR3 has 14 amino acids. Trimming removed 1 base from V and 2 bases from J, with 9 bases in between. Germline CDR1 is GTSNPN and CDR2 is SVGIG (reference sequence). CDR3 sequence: CAWSAGRTGNTIYF. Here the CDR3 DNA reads TGTGCCTGGAGTGCGGGAAGGACTGGAAACACCATATATTTT.

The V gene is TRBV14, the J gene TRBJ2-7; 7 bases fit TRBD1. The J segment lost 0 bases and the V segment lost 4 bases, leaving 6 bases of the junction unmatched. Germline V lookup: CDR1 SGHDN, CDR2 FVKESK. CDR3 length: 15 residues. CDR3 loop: CASSRGTALSYEQYF. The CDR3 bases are TGTGCCAGCAGCCGGGGGACAGCTCTCTCCTACGAGCAGTACTTC.

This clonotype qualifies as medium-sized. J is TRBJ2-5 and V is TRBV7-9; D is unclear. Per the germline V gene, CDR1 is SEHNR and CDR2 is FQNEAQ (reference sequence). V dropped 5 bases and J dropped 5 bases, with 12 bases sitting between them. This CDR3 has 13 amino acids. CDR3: CASSTLALETQYF. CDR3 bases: TGTGCCAGCAGCACCCTCGCTCTGGAGACCCAGTACTTC. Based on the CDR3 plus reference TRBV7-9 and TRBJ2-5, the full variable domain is DTGVSQNPRHKITKRGQNVTFRCDPISEHNRLYWYRQTLGQGPEFLTYFQNEAQLEKSRLLSDRFSAERPKGSFSTLEIQRTEQGDSAMYLCASSTLALETQYFGPGTRLLVL.

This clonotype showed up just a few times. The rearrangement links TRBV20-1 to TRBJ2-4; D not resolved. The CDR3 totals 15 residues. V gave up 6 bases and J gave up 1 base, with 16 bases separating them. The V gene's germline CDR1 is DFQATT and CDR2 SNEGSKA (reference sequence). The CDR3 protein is CSAAAGNLAKNIQYF. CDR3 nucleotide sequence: TGCAGTGCAGCCGCCGGAAATCTCGCCAAAAACATTCAGTACTTC.

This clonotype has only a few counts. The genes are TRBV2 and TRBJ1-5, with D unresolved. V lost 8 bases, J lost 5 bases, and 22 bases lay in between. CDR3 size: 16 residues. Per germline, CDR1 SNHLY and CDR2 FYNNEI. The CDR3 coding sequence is TGTGCCAGCTCCTTACTAAGGCGGGGAGGATATCAGCCCCAGCATTTT. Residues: CASSLLRRGGYQPQHF.

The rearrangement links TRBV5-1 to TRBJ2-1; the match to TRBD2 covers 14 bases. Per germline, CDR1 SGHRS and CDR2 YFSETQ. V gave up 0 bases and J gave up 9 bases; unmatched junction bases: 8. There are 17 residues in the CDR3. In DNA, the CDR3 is TGCGCCAGCAGCTTGGGGCCTTTAGGACTAGCGGGAGGTGAGCAGTTCTTC. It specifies CASSLGPLGLAGGEQFF.

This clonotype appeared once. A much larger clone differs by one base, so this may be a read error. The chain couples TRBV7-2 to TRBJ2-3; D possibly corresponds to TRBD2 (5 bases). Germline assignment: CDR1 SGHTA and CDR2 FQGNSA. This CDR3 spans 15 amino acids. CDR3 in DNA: TGTGCCGGCAGCTTAGCGACGACTGGTTTAGATACGCAGTATTTT. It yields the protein CAGSLATTGLDTQYF.

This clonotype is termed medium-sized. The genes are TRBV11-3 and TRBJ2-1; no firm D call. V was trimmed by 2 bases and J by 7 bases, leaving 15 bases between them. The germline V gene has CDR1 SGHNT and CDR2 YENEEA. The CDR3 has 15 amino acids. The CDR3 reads CASSLRKGQRNEQFF. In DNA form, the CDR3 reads TGTGCCAGCAGCTTAAGAAAAGGGCAGAGGAATGAGCAGTTCTTC. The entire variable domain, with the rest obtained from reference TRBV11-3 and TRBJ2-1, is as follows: EAGVVQSPRYKIIEKKQPVAFWCNPISGHNTLYWYLQNLGQGPELLIRYENEEAVDDSQLPKDRFSAERLKGVDSTLKIQPAELGDSAVYLCASSLRKGQRNEQFFGPGTRLTVL.

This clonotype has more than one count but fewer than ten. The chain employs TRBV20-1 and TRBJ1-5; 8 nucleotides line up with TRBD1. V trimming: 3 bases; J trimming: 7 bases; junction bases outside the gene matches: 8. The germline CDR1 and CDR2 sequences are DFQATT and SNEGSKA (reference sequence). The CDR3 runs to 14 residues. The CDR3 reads CSARDHRGNQPQHF. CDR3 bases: TGCAGTGCTAGGGACCACAGGGGGAACCAGCCCCAGCATTTT.

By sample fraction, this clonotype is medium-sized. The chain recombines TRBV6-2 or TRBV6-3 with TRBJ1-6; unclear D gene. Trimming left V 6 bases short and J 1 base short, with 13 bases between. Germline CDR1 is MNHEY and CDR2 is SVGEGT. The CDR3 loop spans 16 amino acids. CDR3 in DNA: TGTGCCAGCAGCTCGGTCGGGAGATCCTATAATTCACCCCTCCACTTT. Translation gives CASSSVGRSYNSPLHF.

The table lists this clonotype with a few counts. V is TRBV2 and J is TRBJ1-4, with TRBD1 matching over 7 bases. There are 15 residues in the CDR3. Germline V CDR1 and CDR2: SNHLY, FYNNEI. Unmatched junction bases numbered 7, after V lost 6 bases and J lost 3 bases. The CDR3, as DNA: TGTGCCAGCAGGCTCGAGGGGGCAGCTAATGAAAAACTGTTTTTT. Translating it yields CASRLEGAANEKLFF. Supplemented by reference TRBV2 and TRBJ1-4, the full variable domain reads EPEVTQTPSHQVTQMGQEVILRCVPISNHLYFYWYRQILGQKVEFLVSFYNNEISEKSEIFDDQFSVERPDGSNFTLKIRSTKLEDSAMYFCASRLEGAANEKLFFGSGTQLSVL.

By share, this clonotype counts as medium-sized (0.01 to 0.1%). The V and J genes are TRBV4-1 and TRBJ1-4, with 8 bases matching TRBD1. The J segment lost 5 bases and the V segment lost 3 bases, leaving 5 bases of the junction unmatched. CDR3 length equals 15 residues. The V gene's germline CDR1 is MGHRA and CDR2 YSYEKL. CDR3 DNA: TGCGCCAGCAGCCACCTGGGACAGGAAAATGAAAAACTGTTTTTT. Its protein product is CASSHLGQENEKLFF.

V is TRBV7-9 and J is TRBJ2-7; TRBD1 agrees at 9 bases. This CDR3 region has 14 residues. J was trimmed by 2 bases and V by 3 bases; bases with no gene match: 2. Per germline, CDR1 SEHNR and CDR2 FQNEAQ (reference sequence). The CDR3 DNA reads TGTGCCAGCAGCTTGGACAGGGGTACCTACGAGCAGTACTTC. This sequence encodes CASSLDRGTYEQYF.

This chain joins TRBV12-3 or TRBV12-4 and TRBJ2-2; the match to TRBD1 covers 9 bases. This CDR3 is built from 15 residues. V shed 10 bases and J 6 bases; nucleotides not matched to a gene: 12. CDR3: CATDPGQGIAGELFF. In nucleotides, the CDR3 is TGTGCCACCGACCCGGGACAGGGCATAGCCGGGGAGCTGTTTTTT.

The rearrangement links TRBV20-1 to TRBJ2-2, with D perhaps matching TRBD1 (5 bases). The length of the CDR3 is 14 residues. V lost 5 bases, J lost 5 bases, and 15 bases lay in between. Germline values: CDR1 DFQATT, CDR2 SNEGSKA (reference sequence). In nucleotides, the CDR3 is TGCAGTGCTCTTAGGGGCGCGGAGACCGGGGAGCTGTTTTTT. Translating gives CSALRGAETGELFF.

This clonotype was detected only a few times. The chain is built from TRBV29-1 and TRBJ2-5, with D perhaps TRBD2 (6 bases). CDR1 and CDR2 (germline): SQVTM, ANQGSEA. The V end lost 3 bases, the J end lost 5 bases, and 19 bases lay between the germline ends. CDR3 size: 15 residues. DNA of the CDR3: TGCAGCGTTGAGGGGGGAGTCACCTATCATGAGACCCAGTACTTC. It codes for CSVEGGVTYHETQYF.

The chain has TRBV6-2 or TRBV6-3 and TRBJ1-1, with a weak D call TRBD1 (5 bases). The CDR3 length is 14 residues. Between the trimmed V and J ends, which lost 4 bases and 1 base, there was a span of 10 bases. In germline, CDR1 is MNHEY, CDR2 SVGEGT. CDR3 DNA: TGTGCCAGCAGTTTTGGGACCGAGAACACTGAAGCTTTCTTT. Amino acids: CASSFGTENTEAFF.

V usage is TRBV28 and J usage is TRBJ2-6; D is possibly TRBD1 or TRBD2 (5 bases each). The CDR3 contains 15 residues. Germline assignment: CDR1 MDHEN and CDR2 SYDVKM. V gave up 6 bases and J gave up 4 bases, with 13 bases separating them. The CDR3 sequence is CASRAYGAGANVLTF. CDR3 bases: TGTGCCAGCAGAGCCTACGGGGCAGGGGCCAACGTCCTGACTTTC. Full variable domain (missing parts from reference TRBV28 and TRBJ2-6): DVKVTQSSRYLVKRTGEKVFLECVQDMDHENMFWYRQDPGLGLRLIYFSYDVKMKEKGDIPEGYSVSREKKERFSLILESASTNQTSMYLCASRAYGAGANVLTFGAGSRLTVL.

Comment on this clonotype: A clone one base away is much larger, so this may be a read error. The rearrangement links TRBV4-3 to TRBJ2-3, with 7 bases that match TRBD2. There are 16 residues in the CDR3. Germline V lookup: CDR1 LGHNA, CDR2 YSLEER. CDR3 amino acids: CASSQNPGGSTDAQYF. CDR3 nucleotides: TGCGCCAGCAGCCAAAACCCGGGGGGTAGCACAGATGCGCAGTATTTT.

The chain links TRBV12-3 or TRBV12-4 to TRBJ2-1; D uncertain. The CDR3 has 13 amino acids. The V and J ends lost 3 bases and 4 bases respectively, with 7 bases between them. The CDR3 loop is CASSFRMYNEQFF. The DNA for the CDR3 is TGTGCCAGCAGTTTCAGAATGTACAATGAGCAGTTCTTC.

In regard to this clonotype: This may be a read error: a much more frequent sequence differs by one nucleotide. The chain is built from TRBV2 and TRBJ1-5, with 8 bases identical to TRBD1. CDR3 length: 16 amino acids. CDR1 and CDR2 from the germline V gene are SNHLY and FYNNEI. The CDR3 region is CAGSEGTGNSNQPQHF. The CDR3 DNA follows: TGTGCCGGCAGTGAAGGGACAGGTAATAGCAATCAGCCCCAGCATTTT. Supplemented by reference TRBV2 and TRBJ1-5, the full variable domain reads EPEVTQTPSHQVTQMGQEVILRCVPISNHLYFYWYRQILGQKVEFLVSFYNNEISEKSEIFDDQFSVERPDGSNFTLKIRSTKLEDSAMYFCAGSEGTGNSNQPQHFGDGTRLSIL.